One and the same sample provided the 6 T cell receptor beta chains below, sequenced in a study of T and B cells in COVID-19 patients. BIOMED2 TRB-A/B primer pools were used in multiplex TRB PCR. TCRdb ran MiXCR on the multiplex PCR reads and lists one entry per CDR3 protein. The table includes several thousand distinct CDR3 sequences, 20% to 25% detected once. TRB was amplified from roughly 250-500 ng of blood genomic DNA. The sequenced sample was blood. These receptors all stem from a human donor with active COVID-19.

This clonotype is deemed medium-sized. This chain joins TRBV13 and TRBJ2-3, with 10 bases aligning to TRBD2. Unmatched junction bases numbered 5, after V lost 2 bases and J lost 3 bases. CDR3 length: 16 amino acids. Germline CDR1 reads PRHDT; CDR2 reads FYEKMQ (reference sequence). The CDR3 is CASSLRLAGATDTQYF. In nucleotides, the CDR3 is TGTGCCAGCAGCTTAAGGCTAGCGGGAGCTACAGATACGCAGTATTTT.

This clonotype was detected a few times. The rearrangement joins TRBV7-2 to TRBJ1-2; D gene ambiguous. The CDR3 has 13 residues. Germline CDR1 SGHTA, CDR2 FQGNSA. Trimming pared 1 base from V and 5 bases from J, leaving 8 bases between. The CDR3 nucleotides read TGTGCCAGCAGCTTAGAGGCTGTATATGGCTACACCTTC. As protein: CASSLEAVYGYTF.

By sample fraction, this clonotype is medium-sized (0.01 to 0.1%). The CDR3 is CASSLDRVTGELFF. The CDR3 region has the DNA TGTGCCAGCAGCTTGGACAGGGTGACCGGGGAGCTGTTTTTT. The rearrangement joins TRBV5-6 to TRBJ2-2, with a weak D call TRBD1 (6 bases). Germline CDR1 and CDR2: SGHDT and YYEEEE. The CDR3 extends over 14 amino acids. V shed 0 bases and J shed 5 bases, with 8 bases lying between them. The complete variable domain, with remaining parts taken from reference TRBV5-6 and TRBJ2-2, reads DAGVTQSPTHLIKTRGQQVTLRCSPKSGHDTVSWYQQALGQGPQFIFQYYEEEERQRGNFPDRFSGHQFPNYSSELNVNALLLGDSALYLCASSLDRVTGELFFGEGSRLTVL.

This clonotype was seen a few times. The chain has TRBV24-1 and TRBJ2-1; 8 bases agree with TRBD2. CDR3 length: 16 residues. The junction had 12 bases not matched to a gene; V was cut back by 5 bases and J by 7 bases. CDR1 is KGHDR and CDR2 is SFDVKD in the germline V gene. The CDR3 sequence: CATSAPTGRAANEQFF. The CDR3 nucleotides are TGTGCCACCAGTGCCCCGACCGGGAGGGCCGCTAATGAGCAGTTCTTC.

There are a few counts of this clonotype. J is TRBJ2-2 and V is TRBV6-2 or TRBV6-3; 8 bases line up with TRBD1. The ends lost 8 bases at V and 1 base at J; junction bases unmatched: 12. Per germline, CDR1 MNHEY and CDR2 SVGEGT. This CDR3 has 17 amino acids. The CDR3 region is CASGFGQGGVNTGELFF. The CDR3 DNA reads as TGTGCCAGCGGTTTCGGACAGGGCGGGGTGAACACCGGGGAGCTGTTTTTT.

This clonotype is classed as medium-sized. The V call is TRBV10-3, the J call TRBJ2-7; the D gene could be TRBD1 or TRBD2 (6 bases each). CDR1 is ENHRY, CDR2 SYGVKD, per germline. The CDR3 spans 12 residues. Between the trimmed V and J ends, which lost 5 bases and 4 bases, there was a span of 9 bases. CDR3 sequence reads: CAISTGRYEQYF. The CDR3 region has the DNA TGTGCCATCAGTACAGGGAGGTACGAGCAGTACTTC.